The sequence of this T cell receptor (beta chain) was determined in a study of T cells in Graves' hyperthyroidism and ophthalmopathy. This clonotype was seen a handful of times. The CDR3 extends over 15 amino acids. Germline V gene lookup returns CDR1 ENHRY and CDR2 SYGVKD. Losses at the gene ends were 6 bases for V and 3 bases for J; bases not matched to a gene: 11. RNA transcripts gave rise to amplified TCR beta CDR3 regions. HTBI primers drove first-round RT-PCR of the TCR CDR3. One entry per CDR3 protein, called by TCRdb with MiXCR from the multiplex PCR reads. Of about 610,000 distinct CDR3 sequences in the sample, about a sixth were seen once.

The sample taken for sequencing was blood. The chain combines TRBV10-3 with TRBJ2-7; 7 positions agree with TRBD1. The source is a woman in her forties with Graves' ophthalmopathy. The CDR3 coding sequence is TGTGCCATCAGCCCCAGACAGGGTTCGGGCTACGAGCAGTACTTC. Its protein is CAISPRQGSGYEQYF.